These 6 T cell receptor beta chains came from one sample sequenced in a study of PD-1 blockade in mismatch repair-deficient tumors. Here immunoSEQ multiplex PCR was the method, and the copy in TCRdb shows in-frame clones only, minus some. The repertoire includes some 85,000 clones, approximately 80% of them detected once, and roughly 6% sits in the top ten. This material consisted of peripheral blood, taken 44 weeks after starting pembrolizumab. These receptors were collected from an adult with mismatch repair-deficient cancer.

This clone was picked up a small number of times. The gene calls are TRBV27 and TRBJ1-1, with TRBD1 as a possible D gene (5 bases). V lost 5 bases and J lost 5, with 18 bases in between. CDR1 is MNHEY, CDR2 SMNVEV, per germline (reference sequence). There are 15 residues in the CDR3. CDR3: CASSPGGAGRTEAFF. The CDR3 DNA reads as TGTGCCAGCAGTCCTGGAGGGGCAGGGCGGACTGAAGCTTTCTTT.

The gene calls are TRBV29-1 and TRBJ2-1; D is unclear. Trimming left V 7 bases short and J 4 bases short, with 8 bases between. CDR3 length: 11 amino acids. Looked up from germline, CDR1 is SQVTM and CDR2 is ANQGSEA. CDR3 amino acids: CSAPEYNEQFF. The CDR3 DNA follows: TGCAGCGCCCCAGAGTACAATGAGCAGTTCTTC.

The sample holds a few counts of this clone. This chain joins TRBV6-5 and TRBJ2-2; D not resolved. The V end was cut by 2 bases, the J end by 2 bases, with 12 bases between. The CDR3 runs to 16 residues. Germline V gene lookup returns CDR1 MNHEY and CDR2 SVGAGI. CDR3 nucleotides: TGTGCCAGCAGTTACGCTGAAAATAGAAACACCGGGGAGCTGTTTTTT. Its translation: CASSYAENRNTGELFF.

This clone was recorded only once. The genes are TRBV13 and TRBJ2-5, with TRBD2 identical over 10 bases. CDR1 is PRHDT, CDR2 FYEKMQ, per germline (reference sequence). The length of the CDR3 is 15 residues. Trimming cost V 5 bases and J 2 bases; bases outside gene matches: 5. Here the CDR3 reads CASSPGLAVQETQYF. The CDR3 DNA is TGTGCCAGCAGCCCAGGACTAGCGGTACAAGAGACCCAGTACTTC.

The chain combines TRBV5-1 with TRBJ1-3; 7 positions match TRBD1. Trimming took 3 bases from V and 4 from J; bases not matched to a gene: 1. This CDR3 spans 13 amino acids. Per the germline V gene, CDR1 is SGHRS and CDR2 is YFSETQ. CDR3 in DNA: TGCGCCAGCAGCTCGGGACAGGGAAACACCATATATTTT. This codes for CASSSGQGNTIYF.

The J gene is TRBJ1-1, the V gene TRBV27; D is uncertain. The CDR3 runs to 13 residues. V was trimmed by 6 bases and J by 5 bases, leaving 13 bases between them. Looked up from germline, CDR1 is MNHEY and CDR2 is SMNVEV (reference sequence). This CDR3 reads CASSPWRETEAFF. The CDR3 DNA reads as TGTGCCAGCAGCCCCTGGAGAGAGACTGAAGCTTTCTTT.